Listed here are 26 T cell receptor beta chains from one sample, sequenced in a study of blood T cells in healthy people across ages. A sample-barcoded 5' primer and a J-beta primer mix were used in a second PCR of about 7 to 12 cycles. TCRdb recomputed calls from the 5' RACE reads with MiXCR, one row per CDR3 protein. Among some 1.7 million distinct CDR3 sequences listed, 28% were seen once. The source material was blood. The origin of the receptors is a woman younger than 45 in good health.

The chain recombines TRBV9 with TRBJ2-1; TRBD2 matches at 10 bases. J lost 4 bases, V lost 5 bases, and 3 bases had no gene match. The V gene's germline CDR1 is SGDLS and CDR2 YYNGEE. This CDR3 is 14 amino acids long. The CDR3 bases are TGTGCCAGCAGTGTTAGCGGGAGGTACAATGAGCAGTTCTTC. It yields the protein CASSVSGRYNEQFF.

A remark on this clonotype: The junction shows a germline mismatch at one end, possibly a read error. The CDR3 DNA follows: TGCAGTGCTAGGTCCGGGACAGGGTATGGCCACACCTTC. Encoded protein: CSARSGTGYGHTF. The chain has TRBV20-1 and TRBJ1-2, with 9 bases fitting TRBD1. Germline V lookup: CDR1 DFQATT, CDR2 SNEGSKA (reference sequence). The CDR3 spans 13 residues.

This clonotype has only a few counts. The CDR3 is CASSPYYGEKLFF. CDR3 nucleotide sequence: TGTGCCAGCAGCCCGTACTACGGGGAAAAACTGTTTTTT. The J gene is TRBJ1-4, the V gene TRBV14; no firm D call. Germline V CDR1 and CDR2: SGHDN, FVKESK. The CDR3 has 13 amino acids. Trimming left V 4 bases short and J 8 bases short, with 11 bases between.

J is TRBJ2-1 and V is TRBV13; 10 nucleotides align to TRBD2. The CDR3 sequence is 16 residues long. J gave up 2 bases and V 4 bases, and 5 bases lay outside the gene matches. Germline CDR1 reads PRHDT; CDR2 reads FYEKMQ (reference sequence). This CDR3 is CASSYLAGDTYNEQFF. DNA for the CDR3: TGTGCCAGCAGCTACCTAGCGGGAGATACCTACAATGAGCAGTTCTTC. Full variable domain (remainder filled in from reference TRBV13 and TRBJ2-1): AAGVIQSPRHLIKEKRETATLKCYPIPRHDTVYWYQQGPGQDPQFLISFYEKMQSDKGSIPDRFSAQQFSDYHSELNMSSLELGDSALYFCASSYLAGDTYNEQFFGPGTRLTVL.

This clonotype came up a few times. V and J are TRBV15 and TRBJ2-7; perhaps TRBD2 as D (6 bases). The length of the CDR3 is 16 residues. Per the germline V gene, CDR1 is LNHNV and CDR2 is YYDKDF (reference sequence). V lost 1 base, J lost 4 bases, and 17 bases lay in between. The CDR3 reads CATSRVLRGSRYEQYF. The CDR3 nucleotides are TGTGCCACCAGCAGAGTCCTACGGGGGAGTAGATACGAGCAGTACTTC.

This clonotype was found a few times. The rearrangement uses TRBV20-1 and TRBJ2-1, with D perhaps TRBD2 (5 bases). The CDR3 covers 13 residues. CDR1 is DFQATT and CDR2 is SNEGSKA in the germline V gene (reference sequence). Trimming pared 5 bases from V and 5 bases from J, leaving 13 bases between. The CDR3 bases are TGCAGTGCTCCGTTAGCGACCCACAATGAGCAGTTCTTC. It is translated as CSAPLATHNEQFF.

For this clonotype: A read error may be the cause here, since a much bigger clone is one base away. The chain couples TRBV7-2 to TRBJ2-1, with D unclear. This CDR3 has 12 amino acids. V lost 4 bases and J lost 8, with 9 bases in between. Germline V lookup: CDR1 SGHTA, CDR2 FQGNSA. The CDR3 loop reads CASSSLFYEQFF. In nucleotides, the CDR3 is TGTGCCAGCAGCTCCCTGTTCTATGAGCAGTTCTTC.

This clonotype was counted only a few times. CDR3 coding DNA: TGTGCCAGCAGCTCGGGCCCCGGTCGGTACGAGCAGTACTTC. Its translation is CASSSGPGRYEQYF. The genes are TRBV7-2 and TRBJ2-7; D is unresolved. V lost 4 bases and J 4 bases, leaving 14 bases between the germline ends. Germline V gene lookup returns CDR1 SGHTA and CDR2 FQGNSA. The CDR3 is 14 residues long.

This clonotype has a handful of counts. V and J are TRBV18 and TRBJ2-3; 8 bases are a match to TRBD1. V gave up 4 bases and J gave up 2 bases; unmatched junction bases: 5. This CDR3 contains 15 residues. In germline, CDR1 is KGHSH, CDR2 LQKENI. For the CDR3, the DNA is TGTGCCAGCTCACGACAGGGGAAGGTCACAGATACGCAGTATTTT. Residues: CASSRQGKVTDTQYF.

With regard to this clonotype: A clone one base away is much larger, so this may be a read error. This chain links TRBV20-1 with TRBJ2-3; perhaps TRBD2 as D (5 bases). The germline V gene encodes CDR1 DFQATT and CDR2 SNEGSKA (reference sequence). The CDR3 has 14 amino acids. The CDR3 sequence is CSAPSNLEADAQYF. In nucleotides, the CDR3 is TGCAGTGCTCCTAGTAATCTGGAGGCAGATGCGCAGTATTTT.

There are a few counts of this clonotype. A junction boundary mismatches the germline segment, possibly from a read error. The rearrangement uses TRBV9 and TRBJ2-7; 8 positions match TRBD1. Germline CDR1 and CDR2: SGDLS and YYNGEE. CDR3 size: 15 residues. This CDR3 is CTSSVTGTGSYEQYF. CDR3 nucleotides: TGTACCAGCAGCGTCACCGGGACAGGTTCCTACGAGCAGTACTTC.

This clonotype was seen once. As DNA, the CDR3 is TGCAGCGTCCGGCGCAGGTTCTCGAACACTGAAGCTTTCTTT. Translating it yields CSVRRRFSNTEAFF. The chain links TRBV29-1 to TRBJ1-1; D remains unclear. The CDR3 loop spans 14 amino acids. The V and J ends lost 6 bases and 1 base respectively, with 15 bases between them. The germline V gene encodes CDR1 SQVTM and CDR2 ANQGSEA.

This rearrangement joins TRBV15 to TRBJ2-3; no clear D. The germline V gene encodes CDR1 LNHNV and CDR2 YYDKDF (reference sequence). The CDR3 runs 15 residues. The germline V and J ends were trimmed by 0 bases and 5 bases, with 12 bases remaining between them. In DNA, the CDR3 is TGTGCCACCAGCAGAGATAAAGGCAGAGGAGATACGCAGTATTTT. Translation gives CATSRDKGRGDTQYF.

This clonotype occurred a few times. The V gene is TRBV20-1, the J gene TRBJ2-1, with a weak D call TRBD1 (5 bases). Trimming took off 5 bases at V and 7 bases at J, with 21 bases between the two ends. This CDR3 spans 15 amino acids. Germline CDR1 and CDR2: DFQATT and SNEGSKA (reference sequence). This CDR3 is CSAGPATVSWNEQFF. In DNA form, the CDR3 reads TGCAGTGCTGGGCCTGCGACAGTTTCTTGGAATGAGCAGTTCTTC.

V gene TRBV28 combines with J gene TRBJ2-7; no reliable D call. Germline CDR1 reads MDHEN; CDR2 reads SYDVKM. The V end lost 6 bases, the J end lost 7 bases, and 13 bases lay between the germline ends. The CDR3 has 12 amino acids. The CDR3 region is CASSFALGEQYF. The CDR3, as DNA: TGTGCCAGCAGCTTCGCCTTAGGGGAGCAGTACTTC. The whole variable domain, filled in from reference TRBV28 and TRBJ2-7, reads DVKVTQSSRYLVKRTGEKVFLECVQDMDHENMFWYRQDPGLGLRLIYFSYDVKMKEKGDIPEGYSVSREKKERFSLILESASTNQTSMYLCASSFALGEQYFGPGTRLTVT.

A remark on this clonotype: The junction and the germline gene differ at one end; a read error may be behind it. The CDR3 is CASSAYNERFF. DNA for the CDR3: TGCGCCAGCAGCGCCTACAATGAGCGGTTCTTC. This chain connects TRBV5-1 to TRBJ2-1; D gene uncertain. This CDR3 has 11 amino acids. The germline V gene has CDR1 SGHRS and CDR2 YFSETQ.

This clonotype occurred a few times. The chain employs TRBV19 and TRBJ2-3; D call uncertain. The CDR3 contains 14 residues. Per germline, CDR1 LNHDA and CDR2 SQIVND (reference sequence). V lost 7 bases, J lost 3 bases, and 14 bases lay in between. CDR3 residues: CASNPSDVTDTQYF. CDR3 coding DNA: TGTGCCAGTAACCCCTCAGACGTTACAGATACGCAGTATTTT. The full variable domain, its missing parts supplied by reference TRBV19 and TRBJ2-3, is DGGITQSPKYLFRKEGQNVTLSCEQNLNHDAMYWYRQDPGQGLRLIYYSQIVNDFQKGDIAEGYSVSREKKESFPLTVTSAQKNPTAFYLCASNPSDVTDTQYFGPGTRLTVL.

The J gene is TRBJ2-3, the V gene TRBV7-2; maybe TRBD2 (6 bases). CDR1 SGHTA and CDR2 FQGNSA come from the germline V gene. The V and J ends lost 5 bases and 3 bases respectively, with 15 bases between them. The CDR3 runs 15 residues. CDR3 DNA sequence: TGTGCCAGCAGCCCTCAGGAGGGGCGAACAGATACGCAGTATTTT. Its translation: CASSPQEGRTDTQYF. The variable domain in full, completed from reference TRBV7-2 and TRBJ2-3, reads GAGVSQSPSNKVTEKGKDVELRCDPISGHTALYWYRQSLGQGLEFLIYFQGNSAPDKSGLPSDRFSAERTGGSVSTLTIQRTQQEDSAVYLCASSPQEGRTDTQYFGPGTRLTVL.

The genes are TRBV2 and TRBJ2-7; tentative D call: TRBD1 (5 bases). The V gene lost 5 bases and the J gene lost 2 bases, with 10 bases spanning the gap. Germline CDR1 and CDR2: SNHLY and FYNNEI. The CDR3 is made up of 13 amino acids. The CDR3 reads CASSYQGTYEQYF. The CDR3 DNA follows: TGTGCCAGCAGTTACCAGGGAACCTACGAGCAGTACTTC.

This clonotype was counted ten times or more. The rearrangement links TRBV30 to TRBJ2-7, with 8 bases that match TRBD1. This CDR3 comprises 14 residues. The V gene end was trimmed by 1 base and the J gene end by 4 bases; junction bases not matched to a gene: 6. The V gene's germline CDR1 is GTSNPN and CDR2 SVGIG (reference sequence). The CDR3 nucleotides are TGTGCCTGGAGTGCAGGACAGGGCTCGTACGAGCAGTACTTC. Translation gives CAWSAGQGSYEQYF. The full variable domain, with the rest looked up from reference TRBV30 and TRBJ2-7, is SQTIHQWPATLVQPVGSPLSLECTVEGTSNPNLYWYRQAAGRGLQLLFYSVGIGQISSEVPQNLSASRPQDRQFILSSKKLLLSDSGFYLCAWSAGQGSYEQYFGPGTRLTVT.

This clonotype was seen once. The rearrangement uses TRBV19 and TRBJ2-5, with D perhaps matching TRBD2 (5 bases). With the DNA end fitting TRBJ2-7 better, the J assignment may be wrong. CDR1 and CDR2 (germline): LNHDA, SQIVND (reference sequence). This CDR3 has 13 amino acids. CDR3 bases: TGTGCCAGTGGGAGATCGGGGAACAACGAGCAGTACTTC. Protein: CASGRSGNNEQYF.

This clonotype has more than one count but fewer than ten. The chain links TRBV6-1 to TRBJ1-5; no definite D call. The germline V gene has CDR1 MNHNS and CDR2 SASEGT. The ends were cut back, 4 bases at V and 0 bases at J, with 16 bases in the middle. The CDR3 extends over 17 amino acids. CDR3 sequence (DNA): TGTGCCAGCAGTGGGACCGCTACCCAATATAGCAATCAGCCCCAGCATTTT. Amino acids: CASSGTATQYSNQPQHF.

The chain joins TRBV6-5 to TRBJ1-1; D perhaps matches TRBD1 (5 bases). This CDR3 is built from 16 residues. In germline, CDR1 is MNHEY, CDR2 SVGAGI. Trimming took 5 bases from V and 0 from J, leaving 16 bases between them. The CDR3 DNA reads TGTGCCAGCAGTACTCAGACAGTTCCTATGAACACTGAAGCTTTCTTT. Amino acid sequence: CASSTQTVPMNTEAFF.

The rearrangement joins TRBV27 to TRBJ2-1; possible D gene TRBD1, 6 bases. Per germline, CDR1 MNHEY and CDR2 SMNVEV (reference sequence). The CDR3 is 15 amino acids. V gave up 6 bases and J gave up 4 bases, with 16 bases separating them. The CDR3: CASSQDSVPYNEQFF. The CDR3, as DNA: TGTGCCAGCAGCCAGGACAGTGTGCCATACAATGAGCAGTTCTTC.

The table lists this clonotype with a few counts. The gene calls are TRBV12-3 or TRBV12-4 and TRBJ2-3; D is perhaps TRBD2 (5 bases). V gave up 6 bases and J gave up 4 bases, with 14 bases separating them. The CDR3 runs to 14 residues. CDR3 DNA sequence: TGTGCCAGCAGCGACGGGGTGCGACCAGATACGCAGTATTTT. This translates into CASSDGVRPDTQYF.

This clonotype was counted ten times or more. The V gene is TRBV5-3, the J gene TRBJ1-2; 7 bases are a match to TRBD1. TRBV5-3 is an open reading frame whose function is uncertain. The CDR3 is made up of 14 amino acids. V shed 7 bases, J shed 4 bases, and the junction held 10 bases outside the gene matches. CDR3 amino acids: CARPTGQTCYGYTF. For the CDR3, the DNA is TGTGCCAGACCCACGGGACAGACCTGCTATGGCTACACCTTC.